The sequence of this T cell receptor beta chain was determined in a study of T-cell reconstitution after alpha-beta-depleted transplantation in children. Preparing the TCRbeta library involved the use of unique molecular identifiers. TCRdb reprocessed the PCR reads via MiXCR and lists one record per CDR3 protein. The table shows about 590,000 distinct CDR3 sequences, with under 15% occurring only once. Study observations and caveats: As was reported, about two months after transplant, alpha-beta T cells came from several hundred expanded graft clones. Counts and diversity of T cells one year after transplant came mostly from newly produced T cells.

Trimming at V came to 6 bases and at J to 5 bases, leaving 12 bases not matched to a gene. The CDR3 totals 16 residues. Germline loops: CDR1 SGHTA, CDR2 FQGNSA. This clonotype was seen at least ten times. Its antigen is unidentified. The chain has TRBV7-2 and TRBJ2-1, with 8 bases fitting TRBD2. The sequence came from a male patient aged 10 to 17 who had a stem cell transplant for acute myeloid leukemia, so the T cells may come from the graft donor. Sequenced material: PBMCs, mostly from graft donor cells, taken 360 days after TCRalphabeta/CD19-depleted stem cell transplant. The CDR3 protein is CASSFGPAGVNNEQFF. The DNA of the CDR3 is TGTGCCAGCAGTTTCGGTCCAGCGGGAGTCAACAATGAGCAGTTCTTC.